This entry lists 24 T cell receptor beta chains sequenced from one sample in a study of blood T cells in healthy people across ages. Next came a second PCR, run for roughly 6 to 11 cycles, which used a sample-barcoded 5' primer along with a J-beta primer mix. One entry per CDR3 protein, called by TCRdb with MiXCR from the 5' RACE reads. The sample has 600,000 or so distinct CDR3 sequences; under 55% are singletons. Sequences were obtained from blood. These receptors came from a man older than 75 in good health.

The chain recombines TRBV29-1 with TRBJ2-1, with D possibly TRBD1 on 6 matching bases. V was shortened by 3 bases and J by 10 bases, with 16 bases between the two germline ends. The CDR3 runs to 13 residues. The germline V gene has CDR1 SQVTM and CDR2 ANQGSEA. The CDR3 DNA reads TGCAGCGTTGACCACCGGACAGATAAGGAGCAGTTCTTC. This encodes CSVDHRTDKEQFF.

The sample holds a few counts of this clonotype. This rearrangement joins TRBV20-1 to TRBJ1-2, with 7 bases that match TRBD1. This CDR3 is built from 14 residues. J gave up 4 bases and V 1 base, and 6 bases lay outside the gene matches. Germline lookup yields CDR1 DFQATT and CDR2 SNEGSKA (reference sequence). The CDR3 loop reads CSARVRGQRYGYTF. CDR3 DNA sequence: TGCAGTGCTAGAGTACGGGGACAGCGCTATGGCTACACCTTC.

A remark on this clonotype: At one boundary the junction diverges from the germline segment, which might be a read error. The gene calls are TRBV7-2 and TRBJ1-1; 7 bases align to TRBD1. The germline V gene encodes CDR1 SGHTA and CDR2 FQGNSA. The CDR3 runs to 15 residues. CDR3: CAGSFLDRANTEAFF. The CDR3, as DNA: TGTGCCGGCAGCTTCCTTGACAGGGCCAACACTGAAGCTTTCTTT.

The rearrangement joins TRBV20-1 to TRBJ2-5, with a possible D match to TRBD2 (6 bases). This CDR3 contains 15 residues. Trimming left V 0 bases short and J 2 bases short, with 13 bases between. CDR1 is DFQATT and CDR2 is SNEGSKA in the germline V gene (reference sequence). In nucleotides, the CDR3 is TGCAGTGCTAGAGATTCCCGGACTATTCAAGAGACCCAGTACTTC. This encodes CSARDSRTIQETQYF.

There are a few counts of this clonotype. The chain carries TRBV28 and TRBJ2-3; 8 nucleotides line up with TRBD1. The CDR3 is 14 amino acids. V was pared by 6 bases and J by 6 bases, with 8 bases of the junction left unmatched. Looked up from germline, CDR1 is MDHEN and CDR2 is SYDVKM. The DNA of the CDR3 is TGTGCCAGCAGCCGCAGGGGGCAAATTGATACGCAGTATTTT. Translating it yields CASSRRGQIDTQYF.

This chain links TRBV2 with TRBJ2-5, with D possibly TRBD2 on 6 matching bases. Germline assignment: CDR1 SNHLY and CDR2 FYNNEI. The CDR3 has 13 amino acids. V lost 7 bases and J lost 5, with 14 bases in between. The CDR3 nucleotides read TGTGCCAGCACTACGAGACTAGTGGAGACCCAGTACTTC. This codes for CASTTRLVETQYF.

The chain has TRBV7-2 and TRBJ2-7, with D hard to call. CDR1 is SGHTA and CDR2 is FQGNSA in the germline V gene. There are 14 residues in the CDR3. Trimming left V 6 bases short and J 2 bases short, with 14 bases between. The CDR3, as DNA: TGTGCCAGCAGGACGAGGACGGAGACCTACGAGCAGTACTTC. Translating gives CASRTRTETYEQYF.

In its sample, this clonotype was seen a few times. The genes are TRBV20-1 and TRBJ1-1; 10 bases line up with TRBD1. The CDR3 totals 14 residues. Germline-derived CDR1 and CDR2 are DFQATT and SNEGSKA (reference sequence). V shed 6 bases, J shed 1 base, and the junction held 5 bases outside the gene matches. CDR3 amino acids: CSAWDRGRNTEAFF. CDR3 bases: TGCAGTGCCTGGGACAGGGGAAGGAACACTGAAGCTTTCTTT.

This clonotype was seen a handful of times. In DNA form, the CDR3 reads TGTGCCAGCAGCTTGTCTCTAGCGGGCTCCTACAATGAGCAGTTCTTC. Residues: CASSLSLAGSYNEQFF. J is TRBJ2-1 and V is TRBV7-9; 8 nucleotides align to TRBD2. The germline CDR1 and CDR2 sequences are SEHNR and FQNEAQ (reference sequence). The CDR3 runs to 16 residues. J was trimmed by 0 bases and V by 3 bases; bases with no gene match: 4. The full variable domain, completed using reference TRBV7-9 and TRBJ2-1, is DTGVSQNPRHKITKRGQNVTFRCDPISEHNRLYWYRQTLGQGPEFLTYFQNEAQLEKSRLLSDRFSAERPKGSFSTLEIQRTEQGDSAMYLCASSLSLAGSYNEQFFGPGTRLTVL.

The chain combines TRBV2 with TRBJ2-7; maybe TRBD2 (7 bases). CDR3 size: 12 residues. Trimming took 1 base from V and 11 from J, leaving 12 bases between them. The germline gives CDR1 SNHLY, CDR2 FYNNEI. The CDR3 bases are TGTGCCAGCAGTGAAGAAACAGGGAGGGAGTACTTC. As protein: CASSEETGREYF.

This clonotype was observed at least ten times. V and J are TRBV6-5 and TRBJ2-7; D gene unclear. The germline CDR1 and CDR2 sequences are MNHEY and SVGAGI. The CDR3 runs to 13 residues. Deletions cut 4 bases from V and 3 bases from J, with 10 bases between. Written as DNA, the CDR3 is TGTGCCAGCAGTTTCTGGCTAAACTACGAGCAGTACTTC. This gives the protein CASSFWLNYEQYF.

The chain links TRBV7-2 to TRBJ2-7; 10 bases fit TRBD2. Germline CDR1 and CDR2: SGHTA and FQGNSA. The length of the CDR3 is 17 residues. With 3 bases clipped from V and 2 bases from J, the junction kept 10 bases outside the gene matches. CDR3 sequence reads: CASSFLAGVRSPYEQYF. CDR3 DNA sequence: TGTGCCAGCAGCTTCCTAGCGGGGGTCAGGAGCCCCTACGAGCAGTACTTC.

The rearrangement links TRBV3-1 to TRBJ1-4; 9 bases match TRBD1. Germline assignment: CDR1 LGHDT and CDR2 YNNKEL (reference sequence). V was pared by 4 bases and J by 8 bases, with 8 bases of the junction left unmatched. The CDR3 covers 15 residues. CDR3 nucleotides: TGTGCCAGCAGCCTATGGGACAGGGTGGAGGAAAAACTGTTTTTT. This encodes CASSLWDRVEEKLFF.

The chain employs TRBV20-1 and TRBJ2-3; D not resolved. CDR1 is DFQATT, CDR2 SNEGSKA, per germline (reference sequence). Trimming pared 6 bases from V and 1 base from J, leaving 20 bases between. This CDR3 region has 16 residues. The CDR3 protein is CSAPRFGWAGTDTQYF. The CDR3 DNA follows: TGCAGTGCCCCCAGGTTTGGATGGGCGGGCACAGATACGCAGTATTTT.

J is TRBJ2-1 and V is TRBV20-1, with D maybe TRBD2 (5 bases). The CDR3 totals 12 residues. The V gene's germline CDR1 is DFQATT and CDR2 SNEGSKA (reference sequence). Trimming cost V 3 bases and J 8 bases, with 11 bases left between them. In DNA form, the CDR3 reads TGCAGTGCTAGCTTGCGGGCGCATGAGCAGTTCTTC. Amino acids: CSASLRAHEQFF.

This clonotype was seen only a few times. V gene TRBV29-1 combines with J gene TRBJ2-3, with a possible D match to TRBD2 (5 bases). V shed 4 bases and J shed 0 bases, with 8 bases lying between them. Germline lookup yields CDR1 SQVTM and CDR2 ANQGSEA. The CDR3 consists of 13 residues. In nucleotides, the CDR3 is TGCAGCGTTGGGGAGTCTAGCACAGATACGCAGTATTTT. This gives the protein CSVGESSTDTQYF.

Worth noting for this clonotype: A read error may produce the germline difference seen at one junction end. The rearrangement links TRBV6-2 or TRBV6-3 to TRBJ2-1; possible D gene TRBD1, 5 bases. This CDR3 is 14 amino acids long. In germline, CDR1 is MNHEY, CDR2 SVGEGT. The CDR3 sequence is CAGSYLAGLGKQFF. The CDR3 region has the DNA TGTGCCGGCAGTTACCTGGCAGGGCTCGGAAAGCAGTTCTTC.

This clonotype was recorded at least ten times. The chain couples TRBV4-3 to TRBJ2-1, with D uncertain. The germline gives CDR1 LGHNA, CDR2 YSLEER. The CDR3 extends over 13 amino acids. V lost 7 bases and J 9 bases, leaving 16 bases between the germline ends. CDR3 in amino acids: CASTLLGRGEQFF. The CDR3 bases are TGCGCCAGCACCCTCCTTGGGCGTGGTGAGCAGTTCTTC.

This chain joins TRBV7-2 and TRBJ1-1; D gene uncertain. The CDR3 sequence is 13 residues long. Trimming shortened V by 5 bases and J by 2 bases, and 9 bases separated the two germline ends. In germline, CDR1 is SGHTA, CDR2 FQGNSA. The CDR3 coding sequence is TGTGCCAGCAGCCGATTCGGAAACACTGAAGCTTTCTTT. Its protein product is CASSRFGNTEAFF.

The table lists this clonotype with a count of one. The CDR3 loop is CSARIPFSASSYNEQFF. The DNA for the CDR3 is TGCAGTGCTAGGATTCCCTTTAGCGCTAGCTCCTACAATGAGCAGTTCTTC. The V and J genes are TRBV20-1 and TRBJ2-1; tentative D call: TRBD2 (5 bases). V was pared by 3 bases and J by 0 bases, with 18 bases between. Germline CDR1 and CDR2: DFQATT and SNEGSKA (reference sequence). The CDR3 contains 17 residues.

This sequence joins TRBV18 and TRBJ1-4; D not certain. Trimming took 4 bases from V and 6 from J, leaving 15 bases between them. CDR1 and CDR2 (germline): KGHSH, LQKENI. This CDR3 spans 15 amino acids. The chain's CDR3 is CASSLNGERYEKLFF. CDR3 coding DNA: TGTGCCAGCTCACTAAATGGAGAGCGATATGAAAAACTGTTTTTT.

This clonotype has more than one count but fewer than ten. The J gene is TRBJ1-6, the V gene TRBV20-1; D is undetermined. The CDR3 totals 12 residues. V gave up 5 bases and J gave up 9 bases, with 11 bases separating them. Germline V gene data show CDR1 as DFQATT and CDR2 as SNEGSKA (reference sequence). CDR3 DNA sequence: TGCAGTGCTGAGCCCCTAGCTTCACCCCTCCACTTT. This translates into CSAEPLASPLHF.

This chain joins TRBV21-1 and TRBJ2-4; TRBD2, as called in the table, went unchecked against the DNA. TRBV21-1 is a pseudogene segment. The length of the CDR3 is 21 residues. CDR3 protein: CASSLPRGTSGGIIAKNIQYF. DNA for the CDR3: TGTGCCAGCAGCCTCCCCCGCGGGACTAGCGGGGGGATAATAGCCAAAAACATTCAGTACTTC.

The rearrangement uses TRBV11-2 and TRBJ2-2; TRBD1 agrees at 9 bases. Germline V lookup: CDR1 SGHAT, CDR2 FQNNGV. Trimming cost V 5 bases and J 7 bases; bases outside gene matches: 8. CDR3 length: 15 residues. The CDR3 nucleotides read TGTGCCAGCAGCGCCGGGACAGGGACGGGCGGGGAGCTGTTTTTT. This gives the protein CASSAGTGTGGELFF.